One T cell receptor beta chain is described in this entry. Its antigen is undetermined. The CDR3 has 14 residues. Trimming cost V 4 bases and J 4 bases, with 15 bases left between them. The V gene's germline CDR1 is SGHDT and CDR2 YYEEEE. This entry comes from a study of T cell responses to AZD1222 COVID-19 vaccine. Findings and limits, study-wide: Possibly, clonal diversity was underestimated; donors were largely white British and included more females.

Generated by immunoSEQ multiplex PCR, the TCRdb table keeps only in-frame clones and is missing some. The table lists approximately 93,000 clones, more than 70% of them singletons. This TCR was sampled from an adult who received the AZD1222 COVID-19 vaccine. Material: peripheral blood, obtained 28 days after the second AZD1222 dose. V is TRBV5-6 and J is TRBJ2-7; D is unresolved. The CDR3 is CASSPANRVYEQYF. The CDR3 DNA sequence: TGTGCCAGCAGCCCGGCGAACAGAGTTTACGAGCAGTACTTC.